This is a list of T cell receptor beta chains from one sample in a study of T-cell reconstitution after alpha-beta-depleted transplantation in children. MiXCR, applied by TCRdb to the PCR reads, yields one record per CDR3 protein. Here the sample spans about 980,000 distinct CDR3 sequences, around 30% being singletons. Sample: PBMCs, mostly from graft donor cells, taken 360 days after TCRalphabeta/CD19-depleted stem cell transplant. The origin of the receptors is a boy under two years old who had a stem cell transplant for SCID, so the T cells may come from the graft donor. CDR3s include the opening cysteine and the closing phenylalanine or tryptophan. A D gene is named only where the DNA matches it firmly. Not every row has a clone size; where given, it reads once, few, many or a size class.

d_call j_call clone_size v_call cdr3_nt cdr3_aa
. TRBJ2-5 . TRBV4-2 TGTGCCAGCAGCCAACCACTAGTCGGGGAGACCCAGTACTTC CASSQPLVGETQYF
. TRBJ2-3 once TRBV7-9 TGTGCCAGCAGCTTAGCCCCTACGGGATTCAACACAGATACGCAGTATTTT CASSLAPTGFNTDTQYF
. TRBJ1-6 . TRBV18 TGTGCCAGCTCACCCGGGGACGCAATTTCACCCCTCCACTTT CASSPGDAISPLHF
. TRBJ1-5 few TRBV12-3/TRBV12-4 TGTGCCAGCAGTTTAACGAGATATCAGCCCCAGCATTTT CASSLTRYQPQHF
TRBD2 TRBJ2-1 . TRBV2 TGTGCCAGCAGTGACCTATCACTAGCGGGGTCCTACAATGAGCAGTTCTTC CASSDLSLAGSYNEQFF
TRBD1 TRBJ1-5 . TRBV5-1 TGCGCCAGCAGCTTCGGGGACAGGGCCGGGGATCAGCCCCAGCATTTT CASSFGDRAGDQPQHF
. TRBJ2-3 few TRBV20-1 TGCAGTGCTAGCCAGAACACAGATACGCAGTATTTT CSASQNTDTQYF
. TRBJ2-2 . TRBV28 TGTGCCAGCAGTTTTTCCTTTGGTGCCATAACAAGCGGGGAGCTGTTTTTT CASSFSFGAITSGELFF
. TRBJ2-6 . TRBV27 TGTGCCACTTCGCCAGACTCTGGGGCCAACGTCCTGACTTTC CATSPDSGANVLTF
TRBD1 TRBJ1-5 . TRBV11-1 TGTGCCAGCAGCGGGACCGGGACAGGGGACGGAAGATTCAGGCAGCCCCAGCATTTT CASSGTGTGDGRFRQPQHF
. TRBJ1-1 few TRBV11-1 TGTGCCAGCAGCGCTCTATACACTGAAGCTTTCTTT CASSALYTEAFF
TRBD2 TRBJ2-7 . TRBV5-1 TGCGCCAGCAGCTCTAGCGGGGGGCCCTACGCGCAGTACTTC CASSSSGGPYAQYF
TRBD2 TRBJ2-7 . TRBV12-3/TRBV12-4 TGTGCCAGCAATCCTAGCGGGGGCCCCTACGAGCAGTACTTC CASNPSGGPYEQYF
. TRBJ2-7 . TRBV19 TGTGCCAGTAGGTCTAGTGGGACACCTCCCTACGAGCAGTACTTC CASRSSGTPPYEQYF
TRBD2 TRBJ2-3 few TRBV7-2 TGTGCCAGCCGCCTGAGACATCGGACTAGCTCCGCAGATACGCAGTATTTT CASRLRHRTSSADTQYF
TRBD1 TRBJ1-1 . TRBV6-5 TGTGCCAGCAGTTTGACAGGGGGCAGATCGGAGGTAGCTTTCTTT CASSLTGGRSEVAFF
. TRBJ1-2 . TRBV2 TGTGCCAGCAGTGAATCGGACGTCTATGGCTACACCTTC CASSESDVYGYTF
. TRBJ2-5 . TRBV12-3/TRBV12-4 TGTGCCAGCAGTATTGTGCGGGGAGAGACCCAGTACTTC CASSIVRGETQYF
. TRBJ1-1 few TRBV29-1 TGCAGCGTTGCCGGTTCAAGGGTTGAAGCTTTCTTT CSVAGSRVEAFF
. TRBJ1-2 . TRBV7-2 TGTGCCAGCAGCCTGGAGGACTCCGCCCCCTATGGCTACACCTTC CASSLEDSAPYGYTF
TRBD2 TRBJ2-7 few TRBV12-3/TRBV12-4 TGTGCCAGCAGAAGTATTTCGGGGGGTTTCGCCTACGAGCAGTACTTC CASRSISGGFAYEQYF
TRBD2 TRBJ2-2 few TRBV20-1 TGCAGTGCTGGTCTAGCGGGGGCTCAGAACACCGGGGAGCTGTTTTTT CSAGLAGAQNTGELFF
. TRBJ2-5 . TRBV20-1 TGCAGTGCGAGGGACCGGCCGGGGCAAGAGACCCAGTACTTC CSARDRPGQETQYF
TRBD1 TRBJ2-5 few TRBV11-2 TGTGCCAGCAGCGGACCGGGACAGGGGGTGCGGGAGACCCAGTACTTC CASSGPGQGVRETQYF
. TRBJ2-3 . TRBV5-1 TGCGCCAGCAGCCCCGGGACTCAGGGTCCAGATACGCAGTATTTT CASSPGTQGPDTQYF
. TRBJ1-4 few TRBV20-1 TGCAGTGCCATGCCCGGTGAAAAACTGTTTTTT CSAMPGEKLFF
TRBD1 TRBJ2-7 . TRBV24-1 TGTGCCACCAGTGTGGGACAGGGCTACGAGCAGTACTTC CATSVGQGYEQYF
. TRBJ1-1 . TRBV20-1 TGCAGTGCTGCGGGACGGGTGAACACTGAAGCTTTCTTT CSAAGRVNTEAFF
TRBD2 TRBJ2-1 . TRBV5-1 TGCGCCAGCAGCTTGCTAGCGGGGGGGCCGATTTCCTACAATGAGCAGTTCTTC CASSLLAGGPISYNEQFF
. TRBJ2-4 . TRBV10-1 TGCGCCAGCAGGTCCCACAGCCCCTATCGTCAGTACTTC CASRSHSPYRQYF
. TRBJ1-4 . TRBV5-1 TGCGCCAGCAGCTTGGGGGGATCGACCCCTATTTTT CASSLGGSTPIF
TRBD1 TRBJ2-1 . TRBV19 TGTGCCAGTAGACGCGACAGGGGGCTTGGTGAGCAGTTCTTC CASRRDRGLGEQFF
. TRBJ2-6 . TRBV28 TGTGCCAGCAAAGATGGGAGCTCTGGGGCCAACGTCCTGACTTTC CASKDGSSGANVLTF
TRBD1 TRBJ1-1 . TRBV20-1 TGCAGTGCTAGAGATGGGCAGGGGGCCCCCCGGCATGCTTTCTTT CSARDGQGAPRHAFF
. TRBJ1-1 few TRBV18 TGTGCCAGCTCACCACAGGGGGGTGAGGACACTGAAGCTTTCTTT CASSPQGGEDTEAFF
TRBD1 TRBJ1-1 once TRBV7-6 TGTGCCAGCAGCCGCGGACAGGGCTCGAACACTGAAGCTTTCTTT CASSRGQGSNTEAFF
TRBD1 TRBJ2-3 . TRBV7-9 TGTGCCAGCAGCCACCGTCGACAGGGCATCGATACGCAGTATTTT CASSHRRQGIDTQYF
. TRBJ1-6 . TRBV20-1 TGCAGTGCACGGGCAACATGGGACTCACCCCTCCACTTT CSARATWDSPLHF
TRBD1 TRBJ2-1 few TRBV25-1 TGTGCCAGCAGTGAATATCCGGACAGGGTGGTCTACAATGAGCAGTTCTTC CASSEYPDRVVYNEQFF
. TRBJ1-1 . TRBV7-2 TGTGCCAGCAGCTCTCAGGGGATGGTCACTGAAGCTTTCTTT CASSSQGMVTEAFF
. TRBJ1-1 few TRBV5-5 TGTGCCAGCAGCTTGGCCCCCCCGACATCGGTTAACACTGAAGCTTTCTTT CASSLAPPTSVNTEAFF
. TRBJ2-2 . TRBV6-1 TGTGCCAGCAGGAAACAGGGCACCGGGGAGCTGTTTTTT CASRKQGTGELFF
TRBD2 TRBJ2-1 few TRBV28 TGTGCCAGCAGTTCCCCGAGCCGGGGGGGCTACAATGAGCAGTTCTTC CASSSPSRGGYNEQFF
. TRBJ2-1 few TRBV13 TGTGCCAGCAGCTCGTCCCACTACTACAATGAGCAGTTCTTC CASSSSHYYNEQFF
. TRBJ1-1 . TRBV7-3 TGTGCCAGCAGCTTATTTCCAGGACTGAACACTGAAGCTTTCTTT CASSLFPGLNTEAFF
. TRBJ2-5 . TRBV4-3 TGCGCCAGCAGCCAAAGAATACAGGGATGGGCGGAGACCCAGTACTTC CASSQRIQGWAETQYF
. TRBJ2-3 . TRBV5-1 TGCGCCAGCCACGCTTGGGGAGGGGGCGCAGATACGCAGTATTTT CASHAWGGGADTQYF
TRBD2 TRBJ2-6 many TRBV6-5 TGTGCCAGCAGTTCCGGGGGGTCTGGGGCCAACGTCCTGACTTTC CASSSGGSGANVLTF
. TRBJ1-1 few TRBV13 TGTGCCAGCAGCTGGGGGCCACCCGGAGTGAACACTGAAGCTTTCTTT CASSWGPPGVNTEAFF
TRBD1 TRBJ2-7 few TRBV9 TGTGCCAGCAGCGTCGGGACAGGGGTACACGAGCAGTACTTC CASSVGTGVHEQYF